The rows below give T cell receptor beta chains drawn from one sample of a study of control samples from healthy donors and cancer patients. Using immunoSEQ multiplex PCR, the repertoire was profiled, and TCRdb retains in-frame clones only, with some absent. The profile shows under 150,000 clones, approximately 87% of them singletons. The source material was blood. Every receptor here comes from a man aged 55 to 70 in good health. Each CDR3 is given without its conserved first and last residue. Each record gives: CDR3 protein, V gene, J gene, D gene. A D gene is named only where the DNA matches it firmly.

ASSLYYSEQF	TRBV12-3/TRBV12-4	TRBJ2-1	.
ASSLSEGIEGYT	TRBV5-1	TRBJ1-2	.
ASSQTPTNRDRGFWVGNEQY	TRBV23-1	TRBJ2-7	TRBD1
ASSLSESGGNTIY	TRBV7-9	TRBJ1-3	.
ASSEVTGEQY	TRBV2	TRBJ2-7	.
ASSDSGTGNEKLF	TRBV25-1	TRBJ1-4	TRBD1
ASTVLLNTEAF	TRBV12-3/TRBV12-4	TRBJ1-1	.
ASSPSRQGGSPLH	TRBV3-1/TRBV3-2	TRBJ1-6	TRBD1
ASSQEETLGLAGEEEQY	TRBV3-1/TRBV3-2	TRBJ2-7	TRBD2
ASSQEGQGKY	TRBV4-2	TRBJ2-3	TRBD1
ASSTGTAANYGYT	TRBV28	TRBJ1-2	TRBD1
ASSQGLAGGQDEQF	TRBV4-1	TRBJ2-1	TRBD2
ASSPTVPGTGTEAF	TRBV18	TRBJ1-1	.
ARSLVDFSLSGRTNTGELF	TRBV5-3	TRBJ2-2	.
ATSDGTQETQY	TRBV24-1	TRBJ2-5	.
ASSWGQGSEAF	TRBV12-3/TRBV12-4	TRBJ1-1	.
ASSESAKNIQY	TRBV5-1	TRBJ2-4	.
ASSQEAGGYYNEQF	TRBV4-2	TRBJ2-1	TRBD1
ASSTGANYGYT	TRBV28	TRBJ1-2	TRBD1
ASSFTGDQPQH	TRBV27	TRBJ1-5	TRBD1
ASSPADVSSPLH	TRBV18	TRBJ1-6	.
SVVQLNTGELF	TRBV29-1	TRBJ2-2	.
ASSLVVGDGYT	TRBV5-1	TRBJ1-2	.
ASSETGGVQPQH	TRBV6-1	TRBJ1-5	TRBD1
SVVFGEGGYT	TRBV29-1	TRBJ1-2	.
ASSPNAGSLGNTIY	TRBV7-2	TRBJ1-3	.
ASSIGGANNEKLF	TRBV5-5	TRBJ1-4	.
ASSEAGGNTDTQY	TRBV2	TRBJ2-3	.